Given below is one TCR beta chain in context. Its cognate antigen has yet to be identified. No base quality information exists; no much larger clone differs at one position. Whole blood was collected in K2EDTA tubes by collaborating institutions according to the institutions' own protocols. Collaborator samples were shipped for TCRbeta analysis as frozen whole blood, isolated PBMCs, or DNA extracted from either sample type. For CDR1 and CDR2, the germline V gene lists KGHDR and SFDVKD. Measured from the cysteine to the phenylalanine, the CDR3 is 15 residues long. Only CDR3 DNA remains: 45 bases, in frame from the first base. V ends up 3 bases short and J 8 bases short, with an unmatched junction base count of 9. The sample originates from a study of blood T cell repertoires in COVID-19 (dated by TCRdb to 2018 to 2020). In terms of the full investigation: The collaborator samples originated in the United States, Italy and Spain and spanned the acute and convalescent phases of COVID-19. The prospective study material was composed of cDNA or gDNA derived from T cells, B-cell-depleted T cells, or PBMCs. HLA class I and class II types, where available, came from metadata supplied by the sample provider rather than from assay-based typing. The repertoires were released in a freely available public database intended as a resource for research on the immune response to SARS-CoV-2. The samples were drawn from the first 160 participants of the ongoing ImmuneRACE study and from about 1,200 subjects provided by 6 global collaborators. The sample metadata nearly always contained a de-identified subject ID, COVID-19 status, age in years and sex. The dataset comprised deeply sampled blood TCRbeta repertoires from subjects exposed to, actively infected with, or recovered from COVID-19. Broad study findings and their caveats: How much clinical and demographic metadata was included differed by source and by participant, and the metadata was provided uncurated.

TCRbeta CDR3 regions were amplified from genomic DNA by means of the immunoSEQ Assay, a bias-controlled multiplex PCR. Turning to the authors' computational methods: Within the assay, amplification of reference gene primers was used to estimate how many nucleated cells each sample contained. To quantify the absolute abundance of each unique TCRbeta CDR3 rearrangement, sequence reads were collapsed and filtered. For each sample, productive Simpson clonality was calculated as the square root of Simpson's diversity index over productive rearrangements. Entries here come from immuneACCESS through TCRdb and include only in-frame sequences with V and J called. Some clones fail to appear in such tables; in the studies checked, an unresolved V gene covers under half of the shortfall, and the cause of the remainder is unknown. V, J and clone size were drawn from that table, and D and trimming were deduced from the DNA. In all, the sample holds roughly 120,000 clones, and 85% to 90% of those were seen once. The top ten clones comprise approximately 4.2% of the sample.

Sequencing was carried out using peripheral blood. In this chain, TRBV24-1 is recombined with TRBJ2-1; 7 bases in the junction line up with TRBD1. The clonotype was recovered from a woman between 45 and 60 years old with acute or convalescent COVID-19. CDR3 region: CATSDPKTGVDEQFF. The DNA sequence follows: TGTGCCACCAGTGATCCGAAAACAGGGGTCGATGAGCAGTTCTTC.